Below, 21 T cell receptor beta chains from the same sample are listed, as sequenced in a study of blood T cell repertoires in COVID-19. Produced via immunoSEQ multiplex PCR; TCRdb's table is partial and in-frame only. Of more than 95,000 clones listed, roughly 82% were seen once; the top ten hold 4% to 6%. The sample was peripheral blood. The receptor set was obtained from a man between 60 and 75 years old with acute or convalescent COVID-19.

This chain joins TRBV5-4 and TRBJ2-7; 8 nucleotides match TRBD1. V gave up 4 bases and J gave up 4 bases; unmatched junction bases: 10. The CDR3 totals 15 residues. Germline CDR1 is SGHNT and CDR2 is YYREEE (reference sequence). For the CDR3, the DNA is TGTGCCAGCAGCAGGAACTCAGGGGGCTCTTACGAGCAGTACTTC. Encoded protein: CASSRNSGGSYEQYF.

The chain uses TRBV19 and TRBJ1-5, with 7 nucleotides matching TRBD1. Looked up from germline, CDR1 is LNHDA and CDR2 is SQIVND (reference sequence). The CDR3 contains 16 residues. The trim removed 3 bases at V and 1 base at J, leaving 6 bases unmatched. The CDR3 sequence: CASSIPNRGSNQPQHF. The CDR3, as DNA: TGTGCCAGTAGTATCCCAAACAGGGGCAGCAATCAGCCCCAGCATTTT.

This chain connects TRBV18 to TRBJ1-1; a possible D gene is TRBD1 (6 bases). The V end lost 2 bases, the J end lost 8 bases, and 21 bases lay between the germline ends. Germline V gene sequence: CDR1 KGHSH, CDR2 LQKENI. The CDR3 contains 16 residues. CDR3 nucleotide sequence: TGTGCCAGCTCACCATTAAGAGGGGGGGGGCCAAAGGAAGCTTTCTTT. This translates into CASSPLRGGGPKEAFF.

The chain combines TRBV30 with TRBJ2-6; 9 bases align to TRBD1. The CDR3 sequence is 17 residues long. CDR1 is GTSNPN, CDR2 SVGIG, per germline (reference sequence). V gave up 7 bases and J gave up 0 bases; unmatched junction bases: 10. The CDR3 nucleotides read TGTGCCTCGCTACCGGGACAGGGCATCTCTGGGGCCAACGTCCTGACTTTC. Translation gives CASLPGQGISGANVLTF.

The chain couples TRBV5-1 to TRBJ2-2; TRBD1 matches 8 bases. The CDR3 contains 15 residues. CDR1 and CDR2 from the germline V gene are SGHRS and YFSETQ. V was pared by 4 bases and J by 5 bases, with 7 bases of the junction left unmatched. Written as DNA, the CDR3 is TGCGCCAGCAGCCCGGACAGGGTTGAAACCGGGGAGCTGTTTTTT. Translation: CASSPDRVETGELFF.

In regard to this clone: Other nucleotide sequences from this sample produce the same CDR3. The chain has TRBV5-1 and TRBJ2-1, with 9 bases matching TRBD1. The CDR3 is made up of 16 amino acids. Germline V gene lookup returns CDR1 SGHRS and CDR2 YFSETQ. With V trimmed by 0 bases and J by 0 bases, 1 base remained unmatched. In DNA, the CDR3 is TGCGCCAGCAGCTTGGAGGGACAGGGCTCCTACAATGAGCAGTTCTTC. This codes for CASSLEGQGSYNEQFF.

As DNA, the CDR3 is TGTGCCAGCAGTAAACTCACCAGCGATTACAATGAGCAGTTCTTC. Its protein product is CASSKLTSDYNEQFF. The chain recombines TRBV6-5 with TRBJ2-1, with D uncertain. The CDR3 sequence is 15 residues long. V lost 5 bases, J lost 4 bases, and 15 bases lay in between. Germline CDR1 is MNHEY and CDR2 is SVGAGI.

V usage is TRBV27 and J usage is TRBJ2-2; 8 positions agree with TRBD2. The CDR3 spans 19 residues. From germline, CDR1 is MNHEY and CDR2 SMNVEV (reference sequence). V lost 1 base to trimming and J lost 4 bases; unmatched junction nucleotides: 14. CDR3 loop: CASSLFKGLDGGRTGELFF. The CDR3 DNA is TGTGCCAGCAGTTTATTTAAGGGACTAGACGGGGGGCGCACCGGGGAGCTGTTTTTT.

The V and J genes are TRBV29-1 and TRBJ1-1; D gene ambiguous. CDR3 length equals 13 residues. V lost 6 bases to trimming and J lost 1 base, with 12 bases between them. Germline V lookup: CDR1 SQVTM, CDR2 ANQGSEA. The CDR3 region is CSVVGSGNTEAFF. CDR3 nucleotide sequence: TGCAGCGTAGTCGGCTCAGGGAACACTGAAGCTTTCTTT.

The V and J genes are TRBV18 and TRBJ1-1; weak D call: TRBD1 (5 bases). V was pared by 6 bases and J by 5 bases, with 10 bases between. This CDR3 region has 12 residues. Looked up from germline, CDR1 is KGHSH and CDR2 is LQKENI. CDR3 DNA: TGTGCCAGCTCGCTTGACAGAACTGAAGCTTTCTTT. Residues: CASSLDRTEAFF.

The CDR3 sequence: CATRLDISNTGELFF. The CDR3 bases are TGTGCCACCAGATTGGACATATCGAACACCGGGGAGCTGTTTTTT. This chain connects TRBV27 to TRBJ2-2, with a possible D match to TRBD1 (5 bases). Germline values: CDR1 MNHEY, CDR2 SMNVEV (reference sequence). Trimming cost V 10 bases and J 0 bases, with 15 bases left between them. The CDR3 covers 15 residues.

This sequence joins TRBV6-1 and TRBJ2-1, with D maybe TRBD1 (5 bases). The length of the CDR3 is 14 residues. Trimming shortened V by 2 bases and J by 4 bases, and 9 bases separated the two germline ends. CDR1 is MNHNS, CDR2 SASEGT, per germline. CDR3 sequence reads: CASSEIQEYNEQFF. The CDR3 region has the DNA TGTGCCAGCAGTGAAATACAGGAATACAATGAGCAGTTCTTC.

The chain combines TRBV7-9 with TRBJ1-2; 12 positions agree with TRBD1. The V and J ends lost 4 bases and 4 bases, in that order; junction bases with no gene match: 13. The CDR3 contains 18 residues. Germline values: CDR1 SEHNR, CDR2 FQNEAQ (reference sequence). CDR3 sequence (DNA): TGTGCCAGCAGCTCCGTCACCGGGACAGGGGGCTCAACCTATGGCTACACCTTC. Encoded protein: CASSSVTGTGGSTYGYTF.

This clone was counted only a few times. This chain joins TRBV11-3 and TRBJ1-1; D call uncertain. This CDR3 region has 13 residues. Germline CDR1 SGHNT, CDR2 YENEEA. Trimming stripped 5 bases from V and 0 bases from J, with 7 bases between. The CDR3 DNA reads as TGTGCCAGCAGCCTCACAATGAACACTGAAGCTTTCTTT. Translating gives CASSLTMNTEAFF.

Only a few counts were recorded for this clone. V is TRBV7-3 and J is TRBJ2-6, with D hard to call. CDR1 and CDR2 (germline): SGHTA, FQGTGA. Trimming stripped 5 bases from V and 0 bases from J, with 11 bases between. The CDR3 length is 16 residues. The CDR3 reads CASSPYRISGANVLTF. The CDR3 DNA reads as TGTGCCAGCAGCCCCTACAGAATCTCTGGGGCCAACGTCCTGACTTTC.

In its sample, this clone was seen once. V usage is TRBV5-8 and J usage is TRBJ2-2; TRBD2 matches at 10 bases. The ends lost 6 bases at V and 6 bases at J; junction bases unmatched: 8. CDR3 length: 15 residues. Germline V lookup: CDR1 SGHTS, CDR2 YDEGEE. Written as DNA, the CDR3 is TGTGCCAGCATTCGTCTAGCGGGAGCCTCCGGGGAGCTGTTTTTT. The encoded protein is CASIRLAGASGELFF.

The chain joins TRBV12-3 or TRBV12-4 to TRBJ1-2; D uncertain. Trimming pared 10 bases from V and 8 bases from J, leaving 17 bases between. This CDR3 is 12 amino acids long. The CDR3 DNA sequence: TGTGCCACCTCGTCAGAGGGTCGAGGCTACACCTTC. This encodes CATSSEGRGYTF.

The J gene is TRBJ1-2, the V gene TRBV7-9, with 12 bases that match TRBD1. CDR1 and CDR2 (germline): SEHNR, FQNEAQ (reference sequence). V was pared by 5 bases and J by 5 bases, with 6 bases of the junction left unmatched. The CDR3 is 15 residues long. CDR3 residues: CASSQGQGAMYGYTF. For the CDR3, the DNA is TGTGCCAGCAGCCAGGGACAGGGGGCTATGTATGGCTACACCTTC.

V and J are TRBV29-1 and TRBJ2-5; 10 positions match TRBD2. The CDR3 has 15 amino acids. CDR1 and CDR2 from the germline V gene are SQVTM and ANQGSEA. The junction had 11 bases not matched to a gene; V was cut back by 8 bases and J by 2 bases. CDR3 residues: CSTLAGGTTQETQYF. The CDR3 coding sequence is TGCAGCACCTTAGCGGGAGGCACGACACAAGAGACCCAGTACTTC.

This chain uses TRBV2 with TRBJ2-7; 8 bases map to TRBD2. J gave up 7 bases and V 1 base, and 9 bases lay outside the gene matches. Germline CDR1 reads SNHLY; CDR2 reads FYNNEI. The CDR3 extends over 15 amino acids. CDR3 nucleotides: TGTGCCAGCAGTGAAGGTCCACGGGGGGGCATAGAGCAGTACTTC. Translating it yields CASSEGPRGGIEQYF. Based on the CDR3 plus reference TRBV2 and TRBJ2-7, the full variable domain is EPEVTQTPSHQVTQMGQEVILRCVPISNHLYFYWYRQILGQKVEFLVSFYNNEISEKSEIFDDQFSVERPDGSNFTLKIRSTKLEDSAMYFCASSEGPRGGIEQYFGPGTRLTVT.

This clone was counted only a few times. In DNA, the CDR3 is TGTGCCAGCAGCTTCGGGGAGGGGATCTACGAGCAGTACTTC. The encoded protein is CASSFGEGIYEQYF. This chain connects TRBV9 to TRBJ2-7; 7 bases fit TRBD2. V lost 4 bases, J lost 3 bases, and 7 bases stayed unmatched. From germline, CDR1 is SGDLS and CDR2 YYNGEE. CDR3 size: 14 residues.